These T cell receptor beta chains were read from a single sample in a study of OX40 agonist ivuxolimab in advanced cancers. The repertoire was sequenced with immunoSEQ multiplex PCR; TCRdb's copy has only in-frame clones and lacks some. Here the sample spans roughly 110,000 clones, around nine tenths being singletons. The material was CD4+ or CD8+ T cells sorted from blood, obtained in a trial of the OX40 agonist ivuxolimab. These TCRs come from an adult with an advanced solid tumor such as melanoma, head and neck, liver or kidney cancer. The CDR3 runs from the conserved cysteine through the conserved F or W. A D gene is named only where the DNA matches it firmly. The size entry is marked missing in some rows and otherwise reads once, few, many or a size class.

CDR3 DNA: TGTGCCAGTACCCCGGGGGGGCGGACTGAAGCTTTCTTT
CDR3 protein: CASTPGGRTEAFF
D gene: -
J gene: TRBJ1-1
clone size: -
V gene: TRBV19

CDR3 DNA: TGTGCCAGCAGCTCAGGACAGGGCAACTATGGCTACACCTTC
CDR3 protein: CASSSGQGNYGYTF
D gene: TRBD1
J gene: TRBJ1-2
clone size: -
V gene: TRBV7-2

CDR3 DNA: TGTGCCAGCAGCACGACAGGCAATCAGCCCCAGCATTTT
CDR3 protein: CASSTTGNQPQHF
D gene: -
J gene: TRBJ1-5
clone size: -
V gene: TRBV6-6

CDR3 DNA: TGTGCCAGCAGCTTGGGGGGATCCCATTATGGCTACACCTTC
CDR3 protein: CASSLGGSHYGYTF
D gene: -
J gene: TRBJ1-2
clone size: -
V gene: TRBV7-3

CDR3 DNA: TGTGCCAGCAGTTACTCATCAGCGGGGGGGCCCAATGAGCAGTTCTTC
CDR3 protein: CASSYSSAGGPNEQFF
D gene: TRBD2
J gene: TRBJ2-1
clone size: -
V gene: TRBV6-5

CDR3 DNA: TGTGCCAGCAGCCGCGGGACAGGGCTCCCATCGGGGAATGAGCAGTTCTTC
CDR3 protein: CASSRGTGLPSGNEQFF
D gene: TRBD1
J gene: TRBJ2-1
clone size: -
V gene: TRBV2

CDR3 DNA: TGTGCCAGCAGTTTTAACAGGGACACTGAAGCTTTCTTT
CDR3 protein: CASSFNRDTEAFF
D gene: -
J gene: TRBJ1-1
clone size: -
V gene: TRBV6-5

CDR3 DNA: TGTGCCAGCAGTTCCCCCGCAGCCGGCTACCAAGAGACCCAGTACTTC
CDR3 protein: CASSSPAAGYQETQYF
D gene: -
J gene: TRBJ2-5
clone size: -
V gene: TRBV28

CDR3 DNA: TGTGCCTGTCTCTCTGGGGCCAACGTCCTGACTTTC
CDR3 protein: CACLSGANVLTF
D gene: -
J gene: TRBJ2-6
clone size: -
V gene: TRBV6-6

CDR3 DNA: TGTGCCAGCAGTCCCAACCGAGAGCAGTACTTC
CDR3 protein: CASSPNREQYF
D gene: -
J gene: TRBJ2-7
clone size: -
V gene: TRBV28

CDR3 DNA: TGTGCCAGCTCCCAGGGGGAGGGAATCAGCCCCCAGCATTTT
CDR3 protein: CASSQGEGISPQHF
D gene: TRBD1
J gene: TRBJ1-5
clone size: -
V gene: TRBV18

CDR3 DNA: TGTGCCAGCAGTTCCGCATTAGCGGGAGCCAAAAACATTCAGTACTTC
CDR3 protein: CASSSALAGAKNIQYF
D gene: TRBD2
J gene: TRBJ2-4
clone size: -
V gene: TRBV5-4

CDR3 DNA: TGTGCCAGCAGCTCCGGACTAGCGGGGGTCATGTCCTACGAGCAGTACTTC
CDR3 protein: CASSSGLAGVMSYEQYF
D gene: TRBD2
J gene: TRBJ2-7
clone size: -
V gene: TRBV13

CDR3 DNA: TGTGCCAGCAATACAGGGGGCGGGATGGGCTACGAGCAGTACTTC
CDR3 protein: CASNTGGGMGYEQYF
D gene: TRBD1
J gene: TRBJ2-7
clone size: -
V gene: TRBV28

CDR3 DNA: TGTGCCAGCAGCAGGGGGGACAATCCGTTTGGCTACACCTTC
CDR3 protein: CASSRGDNPFGYTF
D gene: TRBD1
J gene: TRBJ1-2
clone size: -
V gene: TRBV6-6

CDR3 DNA: TGTGCCAGCAGCTTAGACAGCAACGAGCAGTACTTC
CDR3 protein: CASSLDSNEQYF
D gene: -
J gene: TRBJ2-7
clone size: -
V gene: TRBV7-9

CDR3 DNA: TGTGCTAGCTCCCCTCGTTATGTGAACACTGAAGCTTTCTTT
CDR3 protein: CASSPRYVNTEAFF
D gene: -
J gene: TRBJ1-1
clone size: -
V gene: TRBV18

CDR3 DNA: TGTGCCACCTCGACCTACAGGGGCGGCTACACCTTC
CDR3 protein: CATSTYRGGYTF
D gene: TRBD1
J gene: TRBJ1-2
clone size: -
V gene: TRBV27

CDR3 DNA: TGTGCCAGCAGCCCCCGGGTATTAGGTGAAAAACTGTTTTTT
CDR3 protein: CASSPRVLGEKLFF
D gene: -
J gene: TRBJ1-4
clone size: -
V gene: TRBV7-9

CDR3 DNA: TGTGCCAGCTCCGAGGGGGGTAGCAATCAGCCCCAGCATTTT
CDR3 protein: CASSEGGSNQPQHF
D gene: -
J gene: TRBJ1-5
clone size: -
V gene: TRBV18

CDR3 DNA: TGTGCCAGCAGTCCGGGACAGGAAAACAATGAGCAGTTCTTC
CDR3 protein: CASSPGQENNEQFF
D gene: TRBD1
J gene: TRBJ2-1
clone size: -
V gene: TRBV6-4

CDR3 DNA: TGTGCCAGCAGCCCCGGTCCTGGAAACACCATATATTTT
CDR3 protein: CASSPGPGNTIYF
D gene: -
J gene: TRBJ1-3
clone size: -
V gene: TRBV4-2

CDR3 DNA: TGTGCCAGCAGCCCCCGGACAGAAAATTCACCCCTCCACTTT
CDR3 protein: CASSPRTENSPLHF
D gene: -
J gene: TRBJ1-6
clone size: -
V gene: TRBV7-8

CDR3 DNA: TGTGCCAGCAGCTTGGAAGCCGCAGTAGGGGAGCAGTACTTC
CDR3 protein: CASSLEAAVGEQYF
D gene: -
J gene: TRBJ2-7
clone size: -
V gene: TRBV5-4

CDR3 DNA: TGTGCCACCAGCAGGGACCGGGACAGAACCTACAATGAGCAGTTCTTC
CDR3 protein: CATSRDRDRTYNEQFF
D gene: TRBD1
J gene: TRBJ2-1
clone size: -
V gene: TRBV15

CDR3 DNA: TGTGCCAGCACGGACGGTTTCTATGGCTACACCTTC
CDR3 protein: CASTDGFYGYTF
D gene: -
J gene: TRBJ1-2
clone size: -
V gene: TRBV6-5

CDR3 DNA: TGTGCCAGCAGCTTAGGTAGCCGCGGAAGCTCCTACGAGCAGTACTTC
CDR3 protein: CASSLGSRGSSYEQYF
D gene: -
J gene: TRBJ2-7
clone size: -
V gene: TRBV7-2

CDR3 DNA: TGCGCCAGCACCCGGACAGTCACTGAAGCTTTCTTT
CDR3 protein: CASTRTVTEAFF
D gene: -
J gene: TRBJ1-1
clone size: -
V gene: TRBV10-1

CDR3 DNA: TGCGCCAGCAGGGAGAAGAACACTGAAGCTTTCTTT
CDR3 protein: CASREKNTEAFF
D gene: -
J gene: TRBJ1-1
clone size: -
V gene: TRBV10-2

CDR3 DNA: TGCGCCAGCAGCTTCGTGACTCACTACGAGCAGTACTTC
CDR3 protein: CASSFVTHYEQYF
D gene: -
J gene: TRBJ2-7
clone size: -
V gene: TRBV5-1

CDR3 DNA: TGTGCCTGGAGCCCCCAATGGGTAGATGGCTACACCTTC
CDR3 protein: CAWSPQWVDGYTF
D gene: -
J gene: TRBJ1-2
clone size: -
V gene: TRBV30

CDR3 DNA: TGTGCCAGCAGCTTAGCTCCCGGACAGGGAAAAGGCAATGAGCAGTTCTTC
CDR3 protein: CASSLAPGQGKGNEQFF
D gene: TRBD1
J gene: TRBJ2-1
clone size: -
V gene: TRBV7-2

CDR3 DNA: TGTGCCAGCAGCTTAGGAGGCCAGGGATATGGCTACACCTTC
CDR3 protein: CASSLGGQGYGYTF
D gene: -
J gene: TRBJ1-2
clone size: -
V gene: TRBV7-9

CDR3 DNA: TGTGCCAGCAGCTTGGGACTAGCGGGGGGTTGGGAGACCCAGTACTTC
CDR3 protein: CASSLGLAGGWETQYF
D gene: TRBD2
J gene: TRBJ2-5
clone size: -
V gene: TRBV7-2

CDR3 DNA: TGTGCCAGCAGCTTAGAACAGGGCAATGAGCAGTTCTTC
CDR3 protein: CASSLEQGNEQFF
D gene: -
J gene: TRBJ2-1
clone size: -
V gene: TRBV11-3

CDR3 DNA: TGCGCCAGCAGGTGGCATAACTATGGCTACACCTTC
CDR3 protein: CASRWHNYGYTF
D gene: -
J gene: TRBJ1-2
clone size: -
V gene: TRBV10-2

CDR3 DNA: TGTGCCAGCAGCGTAGGGGGCGGGGGGGCCTGGGAGACCCAGTACTTC
CDR3 protein: CASSVGGGGAWETQYF
D gene: TRBD2
J gene: TRBJ2-5
clone size: once
V gene: TRBV9

CDR3 DNA: TGTGCCAGCAGCTCAACGGGACAGGACTACAATGAGCAGTTCTTC
CDR3 protein: CASSSTGQDYNEQFF
D gene: TRBD1
J gene: TRBJ2-1
clone size: -
V gene: TRBV7-2

CDR3 DNA: TGTGCCAGCAGTTCACCAGCGGTGTCCACAGATACGCAGTATTTT
CDR3 protein: CASSSPAVSTDTQYF
D gene: -
J gene: TRBJ2-3
clone size: -
V gene: TRBV28

CDR3 DNA: TGTGCCATCAGTGTGGTAGAGGGTGAGACCCAGTACTTC
CDR3 protein: CAISVVEGETQYF
D gene: -
J gene: TRBJ2-5
clone size: -
V gene: TRBV10-3

CDR3 DNA: TGTGCCACAGGACAGACCTGGCAAGGAAACACCATATATTTT
CDR3 protein: CATGQTWQGNTIYF
D gene: -
J gene: TRBJ1-3
clone size: -
V gene: TRBV28

CDR3 DNA: TGTGCCAGCAGCCCCCCGGGACAGGGGGCATACGAGCAGTACTTC
CDR3 protein: CASSPPGQGAYEQYF
D gene: TRBD1
J gene: TRBJ2-7
clone size: -
V gene: TRBV7-9

CDR3 DNA: TGCGCCAGCAGTGAGTCGGTCGGTGTAGCGGGGTTCAAGGAGACCCAGTACTTC
CDR3 protein: CASSESVGVAGFKETQYF
D gene: TRBD2
J gene: TRBJ2-5
clone size: -
V gene: TRBV10-2

CDR3 DNA: TGTGCCAGCAGCGTAGGAGCAGGGCGGAGCACAGATACGCAGTATTTT
CDR3 protein: CASSVGAGRSTDTQYF
D gene: -
J gene: TRBJ2-3
clone size: -
V gene: TRBV9

CDR3 DNA: TGCAGCGTTGGGACAGGCACAGATACGCAGTATTTT
CDR3 protein: CSVGTGTDTQYF
D gene: -
J gene: TRBJ2-3
clone size: -
V gene: TRBV29-1

CDR3 DNA: TGTGCCAGCAGCCTGGGCAATGCTAACAACGAGCAGTACTTC
CDR3 protein: CASSLGNANNEQYF
D gene: -
J gene: TRBJ2-7
clone size: -
V gene: TRBV5-5

CDR3 DNA: TGTGCCAGCTCACCACGCGGGACAGGGAAGTTATCGAGCAATCAGCCCCAGCATTTT
CDR3 protein: CASSPRGTGKLSSNQPQHF
D gene: TRBD1
J gene: TRBJ1-5
clone size: -
V gene: TRBV18

CDR3 DNA: TGTGCCAGCTCACTTTCGGAGGGGGGGCGAGGAGCGTACGAGCAGTACTTC
CDR3 protein: CASSLSEGGRGAYEQYF
D gene: -
J gene: TRBJ2-7
clone size: -
V gene: TRBV18

CDR3 DNA: TGTGCCAGCAGATGGTTAAGCGGGGCGGCGAACACTGAAGCTTTCTTT
CDR3 protein: CASRWLSGAANTEAFF
D gene: -
J gene: TRBJ1-1
clone size: -
V gene: TRBV7-9

CDR3 DNA: TGTGCCAGCAGACAGCAGAGAGACACTGAAGCTTTCTTT
CDR3 protein: CASRQQRDTEAFF
D gene: -
J gene: TRBJ1-1
clone size: -
V gene: TRBV13

CDR3 DNA: TGCGCCAGCAGCTTGGGGGCCAGGGCAGCTAACCAAGAGACCCAGTACTTC
CDR3 protein: CASSLGARAANQETQYF
D gene: -
J gene: TRBJ2-5
clone size: -
V gene: TRBV5-1

CDR3 DNA: TGTGCCAGCAGGGCGGGACAGATGAACACTGAAGCTTTCTTT
CDR3 protein: CASRAGQMNTEAFF
D gene: TRBD1
J gene: TRBJ1-1
clone size: -
V gene: TRBV28

CDR3 DNA: TGTGCCAGCAGTTCGGGGGGCCTGGATACGCAGTATTTT
CDR3 protein: CASSSGGLDTQYF
D gene: -
J gene: TRBJ2-3
clone size: -
V gene: TRBV28

CDR3 DNA: TGTGCCAGCAGCTATACTGAGGGTTCCTACGAGCAGTACTTC
CDR3 protein: CASSYTEGSYEQYF
D gene: -
J gene: TRBJ2-7
clone size: -
V gene: TRBV7-2

CDR3 DNA: TGTGCCAGCAGCTTAGGTGGACAGGCCTACGAGCAGTACTTC
CDR3 protein: CASSLGGQAYEQYF
D gene: TRBD1
J gene: TRBJ2-7
clone size: -
V gene: TRBV11-3

CDR3 DNA: TGTGCCAGTAGTGTTCAGATTAATCAGCCCCAGCATTTT
CDR3 protein: CASSVQINQPQHF
D gene: -
J gene: TRBJ1-5
clone size: few
V gene: TRBV19